The 26 T cell receptor beta chains presented below share a single source sample, sequenced in a study of blood T cell repertoires in COVID-19. Clones were read by immunoSEQ multiplex PCR, and TCRdb kept only the in-frame ones, dropping some. The sample includes about 28,000 clones, over 70% seen only once; the top ten take roughly a sixth. What was sequenced was peripheral blood. The receptors originated from a woman aged 60-75 years with acute or convalescent COVID-19.

This chain links TRBV7-9 with TRBJ1-3; D is unclear. The length of the CDR3 is 17 residues. The ends were cut back, 5 bases at V and 0 bases at J, with 17 bases in the middle. Per the germline V gene, CDR1 is SEHNR and CDR2 is FQNEAQ (reference sequence). In nucleotides, the CDR3 is TGTGCCAGCAGCCGTTCCGGCGGGTCATTCTCTGGAAACACCATATATTTT. Translated, it gives CASSRSGGSFSGNTIYF.

The V and J genes are TRBV24-1 and TRBJ1-1, with 8 nucleotides matching TRBD1. This CDR3 is built from 13 residues. The V segment lost 7 bases and the J segment 4 bases; nucleotides outside the gene matches: 4. Germline V CDR1 and CDR2: KGHDR, SFDVKD. CDR3: CATSPDRGTEAFF. The CDR3 DNA sequence: TGTGCCACCAGCCCCGACAGGGGCACTGAAGCTTTCTTT.

The chain employs TRBV5-1 and TRBJ1-2; tentatively, D is TRBD1 (5 bases). This CDR3 contains 16 residues. CDR1 SGHRS and CDR2 YFSETQ come from the germline V gene. V was trimmed by 4 bases and J by 6 bases, leaving 22 bases between them. In DNA, the CDR3 is TGCGCCAGCAGCCCAAGTAGTGACAGAGTTGGCCATGGCTACACCTTC. It specifies CASSPSSDRVGHGYTF.

The chain has TRBV10-3 and TRBJ1-1; no reliable D call. The CDR3 spans 14 residues. CDR1 ENHRY and CDR2 SYGVKD come from the germline V gene. V was pared by 2 bases and J by 0 bases, with 7 bases between. CDR3 loop: CAISEGDLNTEAFF. The CDR3 DNA reads TGTGCCATCAGTGAGGGAGATCTGAACACTGAAGCTTTCTTT.

This chain uses TRBV2 with TRBJ1-5; possibly TRBD1 for D (6 bases). The CDR3 is 14 amino acids. Between the trimmed V and J ends, which lost 6 bases and 3 bases, there was a span of 12 bases. Germline CDR1 is SNHLY and CDR2 is FYNNEI. Here the CDR3 reads CASRKQGINQPQHF. The CDR3 DNA reads TGTGCCAGCAGGAAGCAGGGGATCAATCAGCCCCAGCATTTT.

This chain uses TRBV30 with TRBJ2-6, with D unclear. Trimming removed 5 bases at V and 0 bases at J, with 5 bases between. Germline V gives CDR1 GTSNPN, CDR2 SVGIG (reference sequence). This CDR3 region has 13 residues. CDR3 sequence reads: CAWGLSGANVLTF. CDR3 nucleotide sequence: TGTGCCTGGGGCCTCTCTGGGGCCAACGTCCTGACTTTC.

This clone was observed once. The chain has TRBV15 and TRBJ2-5; D is undetermined. V lost 1 base to trimming and J lost 7 bases, with 13 bases between them. CDR1 is LNHNV, CDR2 YYDKDF, per germline (reference sequence). The CDR3 totals 14 residues. CDR3 region: CATSRASLSGTQYF. The CDR3 nucleotides are TGTGCCACCAGCAGAGCCTCACTGAGTGGGACCCAGTACTTC. Using reference TRBV15 and TRBJ2-5 for the parts outside the CDR3, the full variable domain is DAMVIQNPRYQVTQFGKPVTLSCSQTLNHNVMYWYQQKSSQAPKLLFHYYDKDFNNEADTPDNFQSRRPNTSFCFLDIRSPGLGDTAMYLCATSRASLSGTQYFGPGTRLLVL.

The rearrangement joins TRBV3-1 (or the pseudogene TRBV3-2) to TRBJ1-2; D perhaps matches TRBD1 (5 bases). The CDR3 loop spans 12 amino acids. The V end lost 1 base, the J end lost 6 bases, and 6 bases lay between the germline ends. Germline V gene lookup returns CDR1 LGHDT and CDR2 YNNKEL (reference sequence). The chain's CDR3 is CASSQGGDGYTF. CDR3 nucleotides: TGTGCCAGCAGCCAAGGGGGGGATGGCTACACCTTC.

The chain employs TRBV2 and TRBJ1-1; D might be TRBD1 (6 bases). The CDR3 has 13 amino acids. V was shortened by 8 bases and J by 4 bases, with 14 bases between the two germline ends. Per germline, CDR1 SNHLY and CDR2 FYNNEI. Here the CDR3 DNA reads TGTGCCAGCGACCTCAGGGGTTTCACTGAAGCTTTCTTT. Translation gives CASDLRGFTEAFF. The complete variable domain, with remaining parts taken from reference TRBV2 and TRBJ1-1, reads EPEVTQTPSHQVTQMGQEVILRCVPISNHLYFYWYRQILGQKVEFLVSFYNNEISEKSEIFDDQFSVERPDGSNFTLKIRSTKLEDSAMYFCASDLRGFTEAFFGQGTRLTVV.

The chain carries TRBV27 and TRBJ2-7, with a possible D match to TRBD1 (6 bases). V lost 5 bases to trimming and J lost 1 base, with 15 bases between them. The CDR3 runs 15 residues. Germline V gene sequence: CDR1 MNHEY, CDR2 SMNVEV (reference sequence). The CDR3 protein is CASSRWTVKSYEQYF. The CDR3 DNA sequence: TGTGCCAGCAGTCGTTGGACAGTGAAATCCTACGAGCAGTACTTC.

The chain uses TRBV28 and TRBJ1-3, with 10 bases matching TRBD1. CDR3 length: 15 residues. V lost 6 bases to trimming and J lost 2 bases; unmatched junction nucleotides: 4. CDR1 is MDHEN, CDR2 SYDVKM, per germline. The CDR3 loop is CASSHGTGAGNTIYF. CDR3 coding DNA: TGTGCCAGCAGCCATGGGACAGGGGCTGGAAACACCATATATTTT.

This clone occurred once. The CDR3 here is CASSIGGSGNTIYF. In nucleotides, the CDR3 is TGTGCCAGCAGCATAGGGGGATCTGGAAACACCATATATTTT. This chain joins TRBV3-1 (or the pseudogene TRBV3-2) and TRBJ1-3, with D possibly being TRBD1 (6 bases). The CDR3 is 14 residues long. Germline V CDR1 and CDR2: LGHDT, YNNKEL (reference sequence). Trimming left V 5 bases short and J 1 base short, with 9 bases between.

This sequence joins TRBV19 and TRBJ2-3, with 8 positions matching TRBD1. The trim removed 3 bases at V and 6 bases at J, leaving 5 bases unmatched. Per the germline V gene, CDR1 is LNHDA and CDR2 is SQIVND (reference sequence). CDR3 length equals 14 residues. DNA for the CDR3: TGTGCCAGTAGTATCGGCAGGGGGCAGGATACGCAGTATTTT. Translating it yields CASSIGRGQDTQYF.

The rearrangement uses TRBV19 and TRBJ1-2; D is ambiguous. The CDR3 is 15 residues long. V dropped 7 bases and J dropped 6 bases, with 21 bases sitting between them. In germline, CDR1 is LNHDA, CDR2 SQIVND (reference sequence). CDR3 in amino acids: CASNLGGIAIDGYTF. The CDR3 coding sequence is TGTGCCAGTAACCTAGGAGGGATCGCGATTGATGGCTACACCTTC.

The chain recombines TRBV5-1 with TRBJ1-3; TRBD1 is a possible D gene (6 bases). Germline CDR1 SGHRS, CDR2 YFSETQ. The CDR3 extends over 16 amino acids. Trimming removed 4 bases from V and 3 bases from J, with 17 bases in between. CDR3: CASSPGPGASGNTIYF. As DNA, the CDR3 is TGCGCCAGCAGCCCTGGCCCAGGGGCGAGTGGAAACACCATATATTTT.

This clone turned up a few times. CDR3 in DNA: TGCGCCAGCAGCTGGGGGCCGGGATCATACAATGAGCAGTTCTTC. This gives the protein CASSWGPGSYNEQFF. The genes are TRBV5-1 and TRBJ2-1, with D possibly matching TRBD1 (6 bases). V dropped 3 bases and J dropped 4 bases, with 14 bases sitting between them. The CDR3 sequence is 15 residues long. Germline lookup yields CDR1 SGHRS and CDR2 YFSETQ.

The rearrangement links TRBV5-1 to TRBJ1-2; 8 bases line up with TRBD1. The length of the CDR3 is 15 residues. J was trimmed by 7 bases and V by 4 bases; bases with no gene match: 12. CDR1 is SGHRS, CDR2 YFSETQ, per germline. CDR3 region: CASSAGLPGGGGYTF. The CDR3 coding sequence is TGCGCCAGCAGCGCCGGACTCCCAGGGGGCGGTGGCTACACCTTC.

The chain carries TRBV5-6 and TRBJ2-3; 8 nucleotides align to TRBD2. The germline CDR1 and CDR2 sequences are SGHDT and YYEEEE. The CDR3 loop spans 15 amino acids. V lost 5 bases, J lost 1 base, and 6 bases stayed unmatched. CDR3 region: CASSRTSIGTDTQYF. The CDR3 region has the DNA TGTGCCAGCAGTCGGACTAGCATCGGCACAGATACGCAGTATTTT.

The rearrangement links TRBV30 to TRBJ1-1; no clear D. This CDR3 is 12 amino acids long. Germline CDR1 is GTSNPN and CDR2 is SVGIG (reference sequence). The V end lost 4 bases, the J end lost 5 bases, and 11 bases lay between the germline ends. The CDR3 region is CAWNPGRTEAFF. CDR3 in DNA: TGTGCCTGGAACCCGGGTCGGACTGAAGCTTTCTTT.

J is TRBJ2-1 and V is TRBV5-1, with 9 bases that match TRBD2. This CDR3 comprises 14 residues. From germline, CDR1 is SGHRS and CDR2 YFSETQ. Trimming took 3 bases from V and 5 from J; bases not matched to a gene: 3. In DNA, the CDR3 is TGCGCCAGCAGCTCGGGACTAGCTAACAATGAGCAGTTCTTC. This sequence encodes CASSSGLANNEQFF.

For this clone: Other DNA sequences in the same sample also yield this CDR3. The chain combines TRBV5-1 with TRBJ1-2, with 7 bases identical to TRBD1. The CDR3 sequence is 14 residues long. The germline gives CDR1 SGHRS, CDR2 YFSETQ. V lost 0 bases and J lost 2; bases outside the gene matches: 1. The CDR3 nucleotides are TGCGCCAGCAGCTTGGGGGACAGAAACTATGGCTACACCTTC. Amino acids: CASSLGDRNYGYTF.

This clone was observed a few times. The V and J genes are TRBV19 and TRBJ2-2, with D possibly matching TRBD2 (5 bases). CDR1 and CDR2 from the germline V gene are LNHDA and SQIVND (reference sequence). V was cut by 5 bases and J by 6 bases, with 13 bases left in between. The CDR3 runs to 14 residues. CDR3 amino acids: CASSFQTGSGELFF. The CDR3 DNA sequence: TGTGCCAGTAGTTTCCAGACGGGGTCCGGGGAGCTGTTTTTT.

The CDR3 loop is CATSRDRGGKLFF. CDR3 bases: TGTGCCACCAGCAGAGATCGGGGGGGAAAACTGTTTTTT. This rearrangement joins TRBV15 to TRBJ1-4; possible D gene TRBD1, 5 bases. Germline assignment: CDR1 LNHNV and CDR2 YYDKDF (reference sequence). The CDR3 has 13 residues. V was cut by 0 bases and J by 10 bases, with 9 bases left in between.

The chain joins TRBV27 to TRBJ1-5; perhaps TRBD1 as D (6 bases). Deletions cut 2 bases from V and 4 bases from J, with 12 bases between. Germline V lookup: CDR1 MNHEY, CDR2 SMNVEV (reference sequence). The CDR3 consists of 15 residues. The CDR3 is CASSLTTGWNQPQHF. The CDR3 coding sequence is TGTGCCAGCAGTTTAACCACAGGGTGGAATCAGCCCCAGCATTTT.

The chain employs TRBV14 and TRBJ2-5; D is perhaps TRBD1 (5 bases). The CDR3 extends over 16 amino acids. The germline V and J ends were trimmed by 1 base and 1 base, with 13 bases remaining between them. Looked up from germline, CDR1 is SGHDN and CDR2 is FVKESK. CDR3 nucleotides: TGTGCCAGCAGCCAAGCTATTAGGACAAGCCAAGAGACCCAGTACTTC. Its protein product is CASSQAIRTSQETQYF. The full variable domain, with the rest looked up from reference TRBV14 and TRBJ2-5, is EAGVTQFPSHSVIEKGQTVTLRCDPISGHDNLYWYRRVMGKEIKFLLHFVKESKQDESGMPNNRFLAERTGGTYSTLKVQPAELEDSGVYFCASSQAIRTSQETQYFGPGTRLLVL.

The table lists this clone with a count of one. This CDR3 is also generated by other DNA sequences in the sample. This rearrangement joins TRBV6-6 to TRBJ1-2; 7 bases are shared with TRBD1. CDR3 length equals 14 residues. The junction had 2 bases not matched to a gene; V was cut back by 4 bases and J by 0 bases. Germline CDR1 and CDR2: MNHNY and SVGAGI (reference sequence). In DNA, the CDR3 is TGTGCCAGCAGTTCCGGGACAGCTAACTATGGCTACACCTTC. Amino acids: CASSSGTANYGYTF.